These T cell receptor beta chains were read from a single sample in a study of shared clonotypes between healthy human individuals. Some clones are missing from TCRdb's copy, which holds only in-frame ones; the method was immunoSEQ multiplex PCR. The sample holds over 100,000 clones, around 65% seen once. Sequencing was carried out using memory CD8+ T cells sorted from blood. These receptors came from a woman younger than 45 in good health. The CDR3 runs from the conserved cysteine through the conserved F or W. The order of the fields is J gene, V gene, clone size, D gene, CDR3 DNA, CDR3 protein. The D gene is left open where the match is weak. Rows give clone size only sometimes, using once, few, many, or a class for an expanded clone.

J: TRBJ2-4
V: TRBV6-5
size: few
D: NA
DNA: TGTGCCAGCAGTTACTCGTTTGAGGACATTCAGTACTTC
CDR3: CASSYSFEDIQYF

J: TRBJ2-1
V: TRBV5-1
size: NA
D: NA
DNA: TGCGCCAGCAGCTTGCTTTCGAACAATGAGCAGTTCTTC
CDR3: CASSLLSNNEQFF

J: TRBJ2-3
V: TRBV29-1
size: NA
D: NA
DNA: TGCAGCGTTACCCCCGGGCAAGCAGATACGCAGTATTTT
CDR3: CSVTPGQADTQYF

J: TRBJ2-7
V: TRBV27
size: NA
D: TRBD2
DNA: TGTGCCAGCAGTTTGGATAGCGGGAGCTTCTACGAGCAGTACTTC
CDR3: CASSLDSGSFYEQYF

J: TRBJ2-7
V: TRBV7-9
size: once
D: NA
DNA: TGTGCCAGCAGCCCCGGTTTTTCCCGCCATTACGAGCAGTACTTC
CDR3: CASSPGFSRHYEQYF

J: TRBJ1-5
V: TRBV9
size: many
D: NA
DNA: TGTGCCAGCAGCGTAGCAGGTGGGGATCAGCCCCAGCATTTT
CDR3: CASSVAGGDQPQHF

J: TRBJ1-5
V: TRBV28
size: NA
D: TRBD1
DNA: TGTGCCAGCAGTTTTTGGGAAGGGTGGTCCTCGCGGGACAGGACGCGGCAGCCCCAGCATTTT
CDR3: CASSFWEGWSSRDRTRQPQHF

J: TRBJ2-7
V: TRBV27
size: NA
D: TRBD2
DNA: TGTGCCAGCAGTTTTAGCGGGACCTCCTACGAGCAGTACTTC
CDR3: CASSFSGTSYEQYF

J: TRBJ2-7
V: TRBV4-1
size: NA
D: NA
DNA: TGCGCCAGCAGCCAAGAGGAGCGGCACTACGAGCAGTACTTC
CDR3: CASSQEERHYEQYF

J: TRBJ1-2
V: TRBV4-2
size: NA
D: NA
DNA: TGTGCCAGCAGCCAAGAAGTAGGGAGCTATGGCTACACCTTC
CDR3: CASSQEVGSYGYTF

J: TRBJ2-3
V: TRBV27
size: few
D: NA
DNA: TGTGCCAGCAGTTTGGAGGGGGGTACGCAGTATTTT
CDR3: CASSLEGGTQYF

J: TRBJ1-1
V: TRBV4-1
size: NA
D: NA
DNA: TGCGCCAGCAGCCAAGTATTCAGGCGGGTAGACACTGAAGCTTTCTTT
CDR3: CASSQVFRRVDTEAFF

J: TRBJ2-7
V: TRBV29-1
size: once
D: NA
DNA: TGCAGCGTATCCGACTTTAGGGGGTCTGGCTACGAGCAGTACTTC
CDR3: CSVSDFRGSGYEQYF

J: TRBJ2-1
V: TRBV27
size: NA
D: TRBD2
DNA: TGTGCCAGCAAGCTGGGCCTAGCGGGTAACAATGAGCAGTTCTTC
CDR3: CASKLGLAGNNEQFF

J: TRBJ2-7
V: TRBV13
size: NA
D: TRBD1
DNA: TGTGCCAGCAGCTTGACAGGGTTCTACGAGCAGTACTTC
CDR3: CASSLTGFYEQYF

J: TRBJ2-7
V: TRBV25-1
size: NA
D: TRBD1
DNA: TGTGCCAGCAGTGAACTTGGGGACAGGGGGCCTTACGAGCAGTACTTC
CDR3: CASSELGDRGPYEQYF

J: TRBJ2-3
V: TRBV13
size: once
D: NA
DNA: TGTGCCAGCAGCTTAGGAATGGCACTAGATACGCAGTATTTT
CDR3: CASSLGMALDTQYF

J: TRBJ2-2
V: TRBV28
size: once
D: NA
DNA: TGTGCCAGCAGTTTATTCCGTGGCAGAACAACCGGGGAGCTGTTTTTT
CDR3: CASSLFRGRTTGELFF

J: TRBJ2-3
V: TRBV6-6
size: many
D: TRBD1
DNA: TGTGCCAGCAGTCCCCTCCGACAGGGGTCCACAGATACGCAGTATTTT
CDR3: CASSPLRQGSTDTQYF

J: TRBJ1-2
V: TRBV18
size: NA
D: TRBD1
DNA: TGTGCCAGCTCTCCTACCTCGGACAGGGTGTCCTATGGCTACACCTTC
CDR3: CASSPTSDRVSYGYTF

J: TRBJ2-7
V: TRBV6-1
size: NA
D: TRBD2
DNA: TGTGCCAGCAGTGAAATGCGGACTAGCGGGAGCCCACTACGGGAGCAGTACTTC
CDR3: CASSEMRTSGSPLREQYF

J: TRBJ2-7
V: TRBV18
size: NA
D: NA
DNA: TGTGCCTCCCGGGGCGCCCGTCCCTCCTACGAGCAGTACTTC
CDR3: CASRGARPSYEQYF

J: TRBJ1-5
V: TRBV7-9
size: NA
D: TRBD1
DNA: TGTGCCAGCAGCTTAGGCACAGGGGCCAATCAGCCCCAGCATTTT
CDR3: CASSLGTGANQPQHF

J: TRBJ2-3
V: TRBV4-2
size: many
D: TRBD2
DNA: TGTGCCAGCAGCCAAGATCGGGGGGGCGGCTCAGATACGCAGTATTTT
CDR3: CASSQDRGGGSDTQYF